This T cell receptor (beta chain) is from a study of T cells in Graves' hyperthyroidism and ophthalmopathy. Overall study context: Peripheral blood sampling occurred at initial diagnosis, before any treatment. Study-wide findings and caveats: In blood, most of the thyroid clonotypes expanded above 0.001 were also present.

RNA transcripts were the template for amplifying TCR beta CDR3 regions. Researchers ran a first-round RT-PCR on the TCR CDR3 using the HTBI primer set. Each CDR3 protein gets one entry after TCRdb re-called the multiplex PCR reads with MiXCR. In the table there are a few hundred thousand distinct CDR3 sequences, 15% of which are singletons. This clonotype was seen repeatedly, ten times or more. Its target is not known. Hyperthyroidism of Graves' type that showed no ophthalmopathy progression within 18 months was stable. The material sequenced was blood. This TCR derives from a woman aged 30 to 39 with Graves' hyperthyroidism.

CDR3 in amino acids: CAWSVARTVIAKNIQYF. CDR3 bases: TGTGCCTGGAGTGTAGCAAGGACAGTCATAGCCAAAAACATTCAGTACTTC. The V call is TRBV30, the J call TRBJ2-4, with D perhaps TRBD1 (6 bases). Germline V lookup: CDR1 GTSNPN, CDR2 SVGIG (reference sequence). The CDR3 totals 17 residues. Trimming pared 0 bases from V and 0 bases from J, leaving 15 bases between.